Presented here are 4 T cell receptor beta chains from one specimen sequenced in a study of blood T cells in healthy people across ages. Together with a sample-barcoded 5' primer, a J-beta primer mix was included in a second PCR lasting roughly 6 to 12 cycles. MiXCR, applied by TCRdb to the 5' RACE reads, yields one record per CDR3 protein. The sample holds about 290,000 distinct CDR3 sequences, roughly 29% seen once. The sequencing sample was made of blood. The receptors were gathered from a woman aged 70 to 79 in good health.

This clonotype has more than one count but fewer than ten. The chain is built from TRBV28 and TRBJ1-1; the D is unclear. The germline gives CDR1 MDHEN, CDR2 SYDVKM. The CDR3 runs to 13 residues. V was cut by 4 bases and J by 6 bases, with 12 bases left in between. DNA of the CDR3: TGTGCCAGCAGTTCGAGTGGGGTATCTGAAGCTTTCTTT. It is translated as CASSSSGVSEAFF.

V is TRBV20-1 and J is TRBJ1-1, with a possible D match to TRBD1 (5 bases). V lost 6 bases and J 3 bases, leaving 14 bases between the germline ends. Germline values: CDR1 DFQATT, CDR2 SNEGSKA (reference sequence). The CDR3 is 13 amino acids. The CDR3 DNA sequence: TGCAGTGCCCGGGGAGGGGCGGACACTGAAGCTTTCTTT. Translated: CSARGGADTEAFF.

This clonotype was recorded a few times. This chain connects TRBV23-1 to TRBJ2-7, with TRBD1 matching over 7 bases. TRBV23-1 qualifies as an ORF whose function is uncertain. The CDR3 runs to 18 residues. J lost 2 bases, V lost 0 bases, and 13 bases had no gene match. The CDR3 coding sequence is TGCGCCAGCAGTCAATCTAAGTCGGGGACAGATTCGACCTACGAGCAGTACTTC. The encoded protein is CASSQSKSGTDSTYEQYF.

The genes are TRBV4-3 and TRBJ1-2; D might be TRBD1 (6 bases). From germline, CDR1 is LGHNA and CDR2 YSLEER. V dropped 0 bases and J dropped 7 bases, with 12 bases sitting between them. There are 14 residues in the CDR3. CDR3 protein: CASSQDNAGAGYTF. As DNA, the CDR3 is TGCGCCAGCAGCCAAGATAATGCAGGGGCTGGCTACACCTTC.